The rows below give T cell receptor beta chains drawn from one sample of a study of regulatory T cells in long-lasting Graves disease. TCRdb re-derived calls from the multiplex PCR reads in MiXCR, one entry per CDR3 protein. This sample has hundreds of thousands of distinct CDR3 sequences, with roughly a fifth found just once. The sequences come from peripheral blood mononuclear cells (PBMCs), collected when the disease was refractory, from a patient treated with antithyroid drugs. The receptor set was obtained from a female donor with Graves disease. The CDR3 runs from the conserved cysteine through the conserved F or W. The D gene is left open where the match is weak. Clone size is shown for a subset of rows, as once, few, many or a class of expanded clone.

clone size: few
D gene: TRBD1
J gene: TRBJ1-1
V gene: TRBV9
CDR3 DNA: TGTGCCAGCAGCGTAGGGGACAGGGGGTGGACTGAAGCTTTCTTT
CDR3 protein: CASSVGDRGWTEAFF

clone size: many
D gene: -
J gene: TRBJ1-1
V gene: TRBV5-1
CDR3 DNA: TGCGCCAGCAGCCCGGCGGCGGGCCGGACTGAAGCTTTCTTT
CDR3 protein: CASSPAAGRTEAFF

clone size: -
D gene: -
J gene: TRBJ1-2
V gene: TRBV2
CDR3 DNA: TGTGCCAGCTCCGTGGGGGGGGCGGGCGGCTATGGCTACACCTTC
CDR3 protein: CASSVGGAGGYGYTF

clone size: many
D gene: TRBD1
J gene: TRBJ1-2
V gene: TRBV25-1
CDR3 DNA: TGTGCCAGCAGTGGATCGACAGGGGAATATGGCTACACCTTC
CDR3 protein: CASSGSTGEYGYTF

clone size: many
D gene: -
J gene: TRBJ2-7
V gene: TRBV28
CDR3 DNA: TGTGCCAGCACCTCAGGACTAAACGAGCAGTACTTC
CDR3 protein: CASTSGLNEQYF

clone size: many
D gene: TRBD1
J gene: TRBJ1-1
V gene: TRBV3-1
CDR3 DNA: TGTGCCAGCAGCTTTGGACAGGGGTCTGAAGCTTTCTTT
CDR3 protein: CASSFGQGSEAFF

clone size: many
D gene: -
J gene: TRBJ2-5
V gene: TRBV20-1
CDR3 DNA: TGCAGTGCTAGGGTAAACAGTCAAGAGACCCAGTACTTC
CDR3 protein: CSARVNSQETQYF

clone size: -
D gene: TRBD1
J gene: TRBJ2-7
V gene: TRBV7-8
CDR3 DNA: TGTGCCAGCAGCTCACGAGGATGGGACAGGCTATCCTACGAGCAGTACTTC
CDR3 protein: CASSSRGWDRLSYEQYF

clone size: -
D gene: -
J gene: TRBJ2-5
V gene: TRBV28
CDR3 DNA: TGTGCCAGCAGTTTATCCGGGATGGGGACCCAGTACTTC
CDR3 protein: CASSLSGMGTQYF

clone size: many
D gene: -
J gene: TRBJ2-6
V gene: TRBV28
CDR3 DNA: TGTGCCAGCAGTTTCCTACTGGGTGGGGCCAACGTCCTGACTTTC
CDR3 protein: CASSFLLGGANVLTF

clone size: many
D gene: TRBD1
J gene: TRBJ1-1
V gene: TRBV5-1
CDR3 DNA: TGCGCCAGCAGCTTTACCCCAGGGGGCACGAACACTGAAGCTTTCTTT
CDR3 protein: CASSFTPGGTNTEAFF

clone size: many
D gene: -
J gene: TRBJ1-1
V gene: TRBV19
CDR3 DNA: TGTGCCAGTAGTAAGGGTGAGACTGAAGCTTTCTTT
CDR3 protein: CASSKGETEAFF

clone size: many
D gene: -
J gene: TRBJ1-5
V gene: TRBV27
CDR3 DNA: TGTGCCAGCAGTTTCGACAGCCGAAATCAGCCCCAGCATTTT
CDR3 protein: CASSFDSRNQPQHF

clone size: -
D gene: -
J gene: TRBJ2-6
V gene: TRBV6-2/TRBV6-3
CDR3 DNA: TGTGCCAGCAGTTACGGGGGGGGGGCCCGCCTCGGGGCCAACGTCCTGACTTTC
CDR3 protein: CASSYGGGARLGANVLTF

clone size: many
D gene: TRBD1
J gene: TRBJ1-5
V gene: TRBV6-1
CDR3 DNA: TGTGCCAGCAGCCTACAGGGGGTTTATCAGCCCCAGCATTTT
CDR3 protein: CASSLQGVYQPQHF

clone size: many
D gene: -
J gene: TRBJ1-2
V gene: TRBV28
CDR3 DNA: TGTGCCAGCAGTTTATTCGTGCGCGTCGGGCTGGGAAACTATGGCTACACCTTC
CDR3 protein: CASSLFVRVGLGNYGYTF

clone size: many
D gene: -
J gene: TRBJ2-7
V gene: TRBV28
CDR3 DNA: TGTGCCAGCAGCCCGGCGGGGGCGCCCGAGCAGTACTTC
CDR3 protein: CASSPAGAPEQYF

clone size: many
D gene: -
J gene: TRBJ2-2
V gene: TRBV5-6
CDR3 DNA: TGTGCCAGCAGCTTGTCAGGGAGGACCGGGGAGCTGTTTTTT
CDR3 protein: CASSLSGRTGELFF

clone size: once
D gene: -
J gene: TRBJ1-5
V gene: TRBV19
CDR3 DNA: TGTGCCAGTAGTATGGGACCGTATAGCAATCAGCCCCAGCATTTT
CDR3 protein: CASSMGPYSNQPQHF

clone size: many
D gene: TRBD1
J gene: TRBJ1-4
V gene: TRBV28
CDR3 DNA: TGTGCCAGCCTGGTCCCGGGACAGGGCTATGAAAAACTGTTTTTT
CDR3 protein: CASLVPGQGYEKLFF

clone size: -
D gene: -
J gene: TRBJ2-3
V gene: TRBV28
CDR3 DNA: TGTGCCAGCAGTGTTTGGAGGGCCAAAGATACGCAGTATTTT
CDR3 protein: CASSVWRAKDTQYF

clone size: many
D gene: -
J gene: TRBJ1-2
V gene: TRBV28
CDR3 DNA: TGTGCCAGCAGTTTATTAGGGTTAGGCTATGGCTACACCTTC
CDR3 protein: CASSLLGLGYGYTF

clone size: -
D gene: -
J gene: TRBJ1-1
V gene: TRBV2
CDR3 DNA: TGTGCCAGCACATCAGGGGTCGGCACTGAAGCTTTCTTT
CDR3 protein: CASTSGVGTEAFF

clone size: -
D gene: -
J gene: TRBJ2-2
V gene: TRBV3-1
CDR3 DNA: TGTGCCAGCAGCCCTGGGACCCTGACAGACCCCAACACCGGGGAGCTGTTTTTT
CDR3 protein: CASSPGTLTDPNTGELFF

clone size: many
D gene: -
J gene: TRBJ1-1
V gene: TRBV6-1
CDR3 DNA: TGTGCCAGCAGTGAAGACGGCCGGGTCCGCCCTGAAGCTTTCTTT
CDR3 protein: CASSEDGRVRPEAFF

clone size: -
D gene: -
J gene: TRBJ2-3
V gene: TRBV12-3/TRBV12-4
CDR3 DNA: TGTGCCAGCAGGGAGAGGGACTCGCATGCAGATACGCGGTATTTT
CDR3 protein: CASRERDSHADTRYF

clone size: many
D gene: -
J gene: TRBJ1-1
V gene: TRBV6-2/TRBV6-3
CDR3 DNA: TGTGCCAGCAGTTACTCAGCGGGGACTAACACTGAAGCTTTCTTT
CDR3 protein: CASSYSAGTNTEAFF

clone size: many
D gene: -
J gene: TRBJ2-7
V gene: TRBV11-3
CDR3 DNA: TGTGCCAGCAGCCCCCCCCCTGGCTACGAGCAGTACTTC
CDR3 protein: CASSPPPGYEQYF

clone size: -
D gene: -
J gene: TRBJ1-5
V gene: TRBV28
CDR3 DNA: TGTGCCAGCAGCATAGACAGCATTAATAGCAATCAGCCCCAGCATTTT
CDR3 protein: CASSIDSINSNQPQHF

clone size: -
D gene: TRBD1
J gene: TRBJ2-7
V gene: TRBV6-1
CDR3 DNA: TGTGCCAGCAGGGACAGGGGCGATCGGGGGGAGCAGTACTTC
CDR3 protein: CASRDRGDRGEQYF

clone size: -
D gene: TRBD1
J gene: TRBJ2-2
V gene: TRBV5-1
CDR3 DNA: TGCGCCAGCAGCAGGGGACAGGAGGACACCGGGGAGCTGTTTTTT
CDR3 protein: CASSRGQEDTGELFF

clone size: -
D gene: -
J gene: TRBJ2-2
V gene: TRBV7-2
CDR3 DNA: TGTGCCAGCAGAGCGACAATCCCCTTGAACACCGGGGAGCTGTTTTTT
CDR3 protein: CASRATIPLNTGELFF

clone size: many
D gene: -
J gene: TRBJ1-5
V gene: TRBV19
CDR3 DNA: TGTGCCAGTAGTGGGGGGAGGACAGTTCTCAATCAGCCCCAGCATTTT
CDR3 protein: CASSGGRTVLNQPQHF

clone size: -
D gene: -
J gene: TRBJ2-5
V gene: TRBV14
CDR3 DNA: TGTGCCAGCAGCCAAGACCGGGCCTTTGGGGAGACCCAGTACTTC
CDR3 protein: CASSQDRAFGETQYF

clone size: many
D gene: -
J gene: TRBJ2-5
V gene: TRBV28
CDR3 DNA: TGTGCCAGCAGCCGACGGACAGCAGCCCAAGAGACCCAGTACTTC
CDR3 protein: CASSRRTAAQETQYF

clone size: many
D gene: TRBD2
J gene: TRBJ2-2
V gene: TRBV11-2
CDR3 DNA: TGTGCCAGCAGCCGTCGGACTAGCGGGAGTTTGTTTACCGGGGAGCTGTTTTTT
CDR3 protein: CASSRRTSGSLFTGELFF

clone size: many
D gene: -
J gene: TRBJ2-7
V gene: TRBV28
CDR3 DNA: TGTGCCAGCAGCCTTTCCCGTTACACTTACCGGGCCTACGAGCAGTACTTC
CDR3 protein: CASSLSRYTYRAYEQYF

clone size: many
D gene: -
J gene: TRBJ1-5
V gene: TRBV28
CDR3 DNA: TGTGCCAGCAGTCCGGCGAGGGCCCCTGGGCCCCAGCATTTT
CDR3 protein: CASSPARAPGPQHF

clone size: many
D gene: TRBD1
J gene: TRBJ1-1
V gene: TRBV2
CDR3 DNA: TGTGCTTCCCGTTTCGACAGGGAGGTACCGAACACTGAAGCTTTCTTT
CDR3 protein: CASRFDREVPNTEAFF

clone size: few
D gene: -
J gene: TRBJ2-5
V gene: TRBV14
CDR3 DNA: TGTGCCAGCAGCCAGATGATCGGGGCTCGGGAGACCCAGTACTTC
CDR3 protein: CASSQMIGARETQYF

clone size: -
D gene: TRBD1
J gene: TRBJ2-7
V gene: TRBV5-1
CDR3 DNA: TGCGCCAGCAGCTTGGTGGGACAGGAGGACGAGCAGTACTTC
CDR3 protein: CASSLVGQEDEQYF

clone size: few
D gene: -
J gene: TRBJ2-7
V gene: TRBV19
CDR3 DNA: TGTGCCAGTAGTACCCACCGGGACGGTACCTACGAGCAGTACTTC
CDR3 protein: CASSTHRDGTYEQYF

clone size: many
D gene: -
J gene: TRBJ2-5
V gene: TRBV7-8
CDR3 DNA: TGTGCCAGCAGCCATGGGGGCGGGCAAGAGACCCAGTACTTC
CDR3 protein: CASSHGGGQETQYF

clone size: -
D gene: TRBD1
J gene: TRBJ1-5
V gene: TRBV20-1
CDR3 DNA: TGCAGTGCTAGAGAGATAACCAGGGGGCTAAAAAACTCCCAGCATTTT
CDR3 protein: CSAREITRGLKNSQHF

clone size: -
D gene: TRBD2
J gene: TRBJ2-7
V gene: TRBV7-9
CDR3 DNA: TGTGCCAGCAGCGGCGCCAGCGGGAGTAGTGTTTCCTACGAGCAGTACTTC
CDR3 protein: CASSGASGSSVSYEQYF

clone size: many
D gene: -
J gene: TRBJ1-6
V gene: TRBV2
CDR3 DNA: TGTGCCAGCAGCGTACAGGGCGCCTATAATTCACCCCTCCACTTT
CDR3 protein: CASSVQGAYNSPLHF

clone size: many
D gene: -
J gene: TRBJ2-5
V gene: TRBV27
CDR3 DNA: TGTGCCAGCAGTTTATGGGCAGGGGAAGAGACCCAGTACTTC
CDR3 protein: CASSLWAGEETQYF

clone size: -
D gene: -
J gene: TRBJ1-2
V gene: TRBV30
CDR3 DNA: TGTGCCTGGAGAGGGGGGTCCGGGACTCTTCTTGGCTACACCTTC
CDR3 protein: CAWRGGSGTLLGYTF

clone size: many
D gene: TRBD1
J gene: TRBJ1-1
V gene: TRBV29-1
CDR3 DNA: TGCAGCGTTCAGGGACAGGGGAACACTGAAGCTTTCTTT
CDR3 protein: CSVQGQGNTEAFF

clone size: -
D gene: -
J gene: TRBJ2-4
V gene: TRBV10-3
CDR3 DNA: TGTGCCATCAGTGAGGTCCGGGGGAAAAAAAGCATTCAGTACTTC
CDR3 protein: CAISEVRGKKSIQYF

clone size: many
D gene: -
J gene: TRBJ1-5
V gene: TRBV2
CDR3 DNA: TGTGCCAGCAGTGAAGGGACATCTAGCAATCAGCCCCAGCATTTT
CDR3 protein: CASSEGTSSNQPQHF